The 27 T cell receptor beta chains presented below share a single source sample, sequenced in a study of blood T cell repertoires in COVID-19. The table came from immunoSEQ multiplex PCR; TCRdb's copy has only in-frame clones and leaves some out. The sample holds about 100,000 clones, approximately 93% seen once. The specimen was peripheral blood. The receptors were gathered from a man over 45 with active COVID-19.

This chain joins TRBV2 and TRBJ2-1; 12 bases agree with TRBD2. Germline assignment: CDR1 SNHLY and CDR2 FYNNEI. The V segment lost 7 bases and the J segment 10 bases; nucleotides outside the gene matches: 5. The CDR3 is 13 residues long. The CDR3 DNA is TGTGCCAGCACCAGACTAGCGGGAGCCGAGCAGTTCTTC. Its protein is CASTRLAGAEQFF.

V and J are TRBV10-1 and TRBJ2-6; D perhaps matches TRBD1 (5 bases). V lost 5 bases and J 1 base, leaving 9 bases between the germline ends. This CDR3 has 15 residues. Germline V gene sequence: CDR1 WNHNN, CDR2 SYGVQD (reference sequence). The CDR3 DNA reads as TGCGCCAGCAGTAAATCAGGGTCTGGGGCCAACGTCCTGACTTTC. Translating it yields CASSKSGSGANVLTF.

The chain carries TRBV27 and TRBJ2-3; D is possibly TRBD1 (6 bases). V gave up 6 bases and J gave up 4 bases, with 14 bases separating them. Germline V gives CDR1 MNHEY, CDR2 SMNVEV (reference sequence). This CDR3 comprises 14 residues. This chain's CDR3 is CASSWQGSSDTQYF. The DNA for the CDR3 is TGTGCCAGCAGCTGGCAGGGGAGTTCAGATACGCAGTATTTT.

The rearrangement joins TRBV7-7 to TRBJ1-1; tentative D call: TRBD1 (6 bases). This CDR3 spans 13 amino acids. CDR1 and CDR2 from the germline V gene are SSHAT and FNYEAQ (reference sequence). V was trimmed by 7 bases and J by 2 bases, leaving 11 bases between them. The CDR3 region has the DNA TGTGCCAGCACAACAGGGTTCAACACTGAAGCTTTCTTT. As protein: CASTTGFNTEAFF.

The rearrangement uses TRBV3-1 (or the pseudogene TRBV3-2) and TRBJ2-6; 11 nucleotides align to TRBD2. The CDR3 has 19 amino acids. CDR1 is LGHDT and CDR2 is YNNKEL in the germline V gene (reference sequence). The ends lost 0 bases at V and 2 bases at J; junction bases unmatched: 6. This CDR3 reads CASSQEGSGRAAGANVLTF. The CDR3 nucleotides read TGTGCCAGCAGCCAAGAGGGTAGCGGGAGGGCCGCTGGGGCCAACGTCCTGACTTTC.

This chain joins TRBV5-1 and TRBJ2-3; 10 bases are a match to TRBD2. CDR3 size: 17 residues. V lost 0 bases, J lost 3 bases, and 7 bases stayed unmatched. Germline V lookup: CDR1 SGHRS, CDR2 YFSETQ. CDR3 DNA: TGCGCCAGCAGCTTGGGGGGACTAGCGAGAGGGACAGATACGCAGTATTTT. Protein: CASSLGGLARGTDTQYF.

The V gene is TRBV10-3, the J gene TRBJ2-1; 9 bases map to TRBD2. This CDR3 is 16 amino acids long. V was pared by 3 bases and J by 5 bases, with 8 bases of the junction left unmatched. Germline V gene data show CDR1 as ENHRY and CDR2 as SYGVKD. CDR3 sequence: CAISEFGGRADNEQFF. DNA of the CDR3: TGTGCCATCAGTGAATTTGGCGGGAGGGCCGACAATGAGCAGTTCTTC.

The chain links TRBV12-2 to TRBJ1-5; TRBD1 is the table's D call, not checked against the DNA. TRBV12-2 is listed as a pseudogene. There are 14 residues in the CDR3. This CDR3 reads CADAPQGWFQPQHF. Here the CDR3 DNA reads TGTGCAGACGCCCCACAGGGTTGGTTTCAGCCCCAGCATTTT.

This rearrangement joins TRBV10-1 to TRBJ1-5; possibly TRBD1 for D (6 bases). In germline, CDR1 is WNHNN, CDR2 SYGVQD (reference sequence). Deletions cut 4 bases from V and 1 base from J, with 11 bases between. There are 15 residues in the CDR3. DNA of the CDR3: TGCGCCAGCAGTGGACAGGTTCAGAGCAATCAGCCCCAGCATTTT. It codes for CASSGQVQSNQPQHF.

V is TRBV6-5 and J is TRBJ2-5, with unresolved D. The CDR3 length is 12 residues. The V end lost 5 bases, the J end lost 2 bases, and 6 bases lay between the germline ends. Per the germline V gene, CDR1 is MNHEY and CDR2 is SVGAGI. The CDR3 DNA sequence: TGTGCCAGCAGTACAGCACAAGAGACCCAGTACTTC. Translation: CASSTAQETQYF.

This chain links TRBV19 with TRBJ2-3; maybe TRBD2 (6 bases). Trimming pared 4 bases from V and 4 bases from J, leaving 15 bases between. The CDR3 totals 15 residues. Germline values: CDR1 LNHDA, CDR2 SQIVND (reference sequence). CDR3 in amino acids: CASSTSGAGADTQYF. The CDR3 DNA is TGTGCCAGTAGTACAAGCGGAGCGGGCGCAGATACGCAGTATTTT.

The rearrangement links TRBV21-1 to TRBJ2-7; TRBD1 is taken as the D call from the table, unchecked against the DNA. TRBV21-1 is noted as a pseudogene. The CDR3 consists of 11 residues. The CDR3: CASTGQYEQYV. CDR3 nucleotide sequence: TGTGCCAGCACGGGACAATACGAGCAGTACGTC.

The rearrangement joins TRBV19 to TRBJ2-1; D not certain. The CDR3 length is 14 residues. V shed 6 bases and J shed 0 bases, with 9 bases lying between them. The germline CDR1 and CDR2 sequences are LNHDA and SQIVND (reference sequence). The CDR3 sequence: CASSPESSYNEQFF. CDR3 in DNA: TGTGCCAGTAGCCCGGAGAGCTCCTACAATGAGCAGTTCTTC.

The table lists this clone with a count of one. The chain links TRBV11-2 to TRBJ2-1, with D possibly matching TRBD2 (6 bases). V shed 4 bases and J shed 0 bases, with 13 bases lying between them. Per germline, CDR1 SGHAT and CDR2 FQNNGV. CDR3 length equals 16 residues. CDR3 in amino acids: CASSSPEGFSYNEQFF. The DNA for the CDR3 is TGTGCCAGCAGCTCTCCGGAGGGCTTCTCCTACAATGAGCAGTTCTTC.

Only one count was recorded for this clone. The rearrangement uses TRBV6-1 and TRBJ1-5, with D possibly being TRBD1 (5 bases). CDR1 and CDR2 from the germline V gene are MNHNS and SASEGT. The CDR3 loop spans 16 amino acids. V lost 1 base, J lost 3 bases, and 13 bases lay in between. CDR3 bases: TGTGCCAGCAGTGAAGAACTCCAGACAGTCAATCAGCCCCAGCATTTT. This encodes CASSEELQTVNQPQHF.

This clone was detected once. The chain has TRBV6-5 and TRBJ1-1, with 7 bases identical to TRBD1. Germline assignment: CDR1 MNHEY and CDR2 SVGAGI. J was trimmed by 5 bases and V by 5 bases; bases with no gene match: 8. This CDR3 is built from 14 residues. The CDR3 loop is CASSTHRGRTEAFF. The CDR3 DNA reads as TGTGCCAGCAGTACACACAGGGGACGAACTGAAGCTTTCTTT.

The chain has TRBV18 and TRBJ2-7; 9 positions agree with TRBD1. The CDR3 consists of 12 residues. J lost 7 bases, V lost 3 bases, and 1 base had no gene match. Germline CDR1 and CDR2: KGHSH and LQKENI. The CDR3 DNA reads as TGTGCCAGCTCACCGGACAGGGGAGAGCAGTACTTC. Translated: CASSPDRGEQYF.

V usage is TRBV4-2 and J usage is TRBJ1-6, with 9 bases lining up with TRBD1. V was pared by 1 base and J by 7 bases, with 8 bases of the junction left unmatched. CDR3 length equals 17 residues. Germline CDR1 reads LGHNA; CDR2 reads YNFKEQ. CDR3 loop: CASSQAAGQGPNSPLHF. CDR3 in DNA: TGTGCCAGCAGCCAAGCCGCGGGACAGGGACCAAATTCACCCCTCCACTTT.

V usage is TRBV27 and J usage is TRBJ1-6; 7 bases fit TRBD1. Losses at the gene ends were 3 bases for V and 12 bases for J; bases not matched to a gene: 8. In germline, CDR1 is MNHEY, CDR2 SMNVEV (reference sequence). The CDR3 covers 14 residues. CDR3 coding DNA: TGTGCCAGCAGTTTCGGACAGGCCCAAGGACCCCTCCACTTT. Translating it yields CASSFGQAQGPLHF.

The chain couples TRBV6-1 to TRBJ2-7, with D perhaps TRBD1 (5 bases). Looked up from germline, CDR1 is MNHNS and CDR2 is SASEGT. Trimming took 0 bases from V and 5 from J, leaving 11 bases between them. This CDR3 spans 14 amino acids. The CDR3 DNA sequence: TGTGCCAGCAGTGAAGCGCTGGCAGGGCACGAGCAGTACTTC. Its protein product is CASSEALAGHEQYF.

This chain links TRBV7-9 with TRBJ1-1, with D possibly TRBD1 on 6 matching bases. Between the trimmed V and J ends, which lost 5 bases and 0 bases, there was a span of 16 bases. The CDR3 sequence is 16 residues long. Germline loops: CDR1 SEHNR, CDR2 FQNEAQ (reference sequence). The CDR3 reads CASSPGGRTVNTEAFF. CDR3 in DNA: TGTGCCAGCAGCCCGGGCGGTAGGACAGTGAACACTGAAGCTTTCTTT.

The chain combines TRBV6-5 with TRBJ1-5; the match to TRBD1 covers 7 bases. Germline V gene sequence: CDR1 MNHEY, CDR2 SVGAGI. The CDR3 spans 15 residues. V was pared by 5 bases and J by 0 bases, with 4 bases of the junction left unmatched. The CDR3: CASSPDRNSNQPQHF. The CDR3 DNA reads TGTGCCAGCAGTCCGGACAGGAATAGCAATCAGCCCCAGCATTTT.

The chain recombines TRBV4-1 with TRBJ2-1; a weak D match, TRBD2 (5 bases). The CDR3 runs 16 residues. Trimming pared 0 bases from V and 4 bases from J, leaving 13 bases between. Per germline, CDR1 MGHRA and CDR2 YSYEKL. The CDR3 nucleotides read TGCGCCAGCAGCCAAGAAGTACGAGCGGAATACAATGAGCAGTTCTTC. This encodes CASSQEVRAEYNEQFF.

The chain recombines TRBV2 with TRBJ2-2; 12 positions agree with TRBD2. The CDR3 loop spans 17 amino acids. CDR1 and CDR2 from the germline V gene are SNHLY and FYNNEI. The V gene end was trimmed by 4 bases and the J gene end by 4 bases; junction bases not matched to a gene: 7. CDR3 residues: CASSARLAGVSTGELFF. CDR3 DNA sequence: TGTGCCAGCAGTGCTAGACTAGCGGGAGTTTCCACCGGGGAGCTGTTTTTT.

Here the CDR3 reads CASSRDRGEKLFF. The DNA of the CDR3 is TGCGCCAGCAGCAGAGACAGGGGTGAAAAACTGTTTTTT. V and J are TRBV5-1 and TRBJ1-4; 8 positions agree with TRBD1. Germline loops: CDR1 SGHRS, CDR2 YFSETQ. V dropped 4 bases and J dropped 7; count of bases not matched to a gene: 3. There are 13 residues in the CDR3. Full variable domain (outside the CDR3, taken from reference TRBV5-1 and TRBJ1-4): KAGVTQTPRYLIKTRGQQVTLSCSPISGHRSVSWYQQTPGQGLQFLFEYFSETQRNKGNFPGRFSGRQFSNSRSEMNVSTLELGDSALYLCASSRDRGEKLFFGSGTQLSVL.

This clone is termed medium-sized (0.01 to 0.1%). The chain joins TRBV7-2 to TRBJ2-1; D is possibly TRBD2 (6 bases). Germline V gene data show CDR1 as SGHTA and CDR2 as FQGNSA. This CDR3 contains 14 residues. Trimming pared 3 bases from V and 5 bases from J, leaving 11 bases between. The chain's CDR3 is CASSFAGRNNEQFF. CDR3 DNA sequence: TGTGCCAGCAGCTTTGCGGGGCGAAACAATGAGCAGTTCTTC.

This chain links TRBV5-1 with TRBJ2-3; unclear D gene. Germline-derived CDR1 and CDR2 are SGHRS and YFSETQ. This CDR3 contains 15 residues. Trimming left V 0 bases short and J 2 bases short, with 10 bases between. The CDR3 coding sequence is TGCGCCAGCAGCTTGGCCTTGCGGAACACAGATACGCAGTATTTT. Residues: CASSLALRNTDTQYF.